The next 17 T cell receptor beta chains were all read from a single sample in a study of T cell responses to AZD1222 COVID-19 vaccine. TCRdb's table, derived via immunoSEQ multiplex PCR, lists solely in-frame clones and lacks some. The table records about 130,000 clones, roughly 87% of them present only once. This specimen was peripheral blood, taken on day 0 of AZD1222 vaccination. These receptors originate from an adult in good health.

The chain links TRBV14 to TRBJ1-2; D call uncertain. This CDR3 is built from 12 residues. V was trimmed by 5 bases and J by 4 bases, leaving 8 bases between them. Germline V CDR1 and CDR2: SGHDN, FVKESK. In DNA, the CDR3 is TGTGCCAGCAGCTTGGACCTCTATGGCTACACCTTC. Its translation is CASSLDLYGYTF.

This clone was seen only a few times. This sequence joins TRBV19 and TRBJ1-5; D is uncertain. Germline CDR1 reads LNHDA; CDR2 reads SQIVND (reference sequence). With 3 bases removed from V and 0 bases from J, the gap between germline ends came to 15 bases. The CDR3 consists of 17 residues. CDR3 in amino acids: CASSMGRTAYSNQPQHF. For the CDR3, the DNA is TGTGCCAGTAGTATGGGGAGGACGGCCTATAGCAATCAGCCCCAGCATTTT. Complete variable domain (other parts from reference TRBV19 and TRBJ1-5): DGGITQSPKYLFRKEGQNVTLSCEQNLNHDAMYWYRQDPGQGLRLIYYSQIVNDFQKGDIAEGYSVSREKKESFPLTVTSAQKNPTAFYLCASSMGRTAYSNQPQHFGDGTRLSIL.

The genes are TRBV5-4 and TRBJ2-5, with a tentative D call TRBD2 (6 bases). Germline CDR1 SGHNT, CDR2 YYREEE (reference sequence). The CDR3 extends over 13 amino acids. Trimming left V 5 bases short and J 1 base short, with 9 bases between. CDR3 in DNA: TGTGCCAGCAGGACTAGTGCCCAAGAGACCCAGTACTTC. It yields the protein CASRTSAQETQYF.

The chain couples TRBV2 to TRBJ1-1; D not certain. V was shortened by 7 bases and J by 3 bases, with 6 bases between the two germline ends. The CDR3 totals 11 residues. Looked up from germline, CDR1 is SNHLY and CDR2 is FYNNEI. The CDR3 DNA follows: TGTGCCAGCACCTGGGACACTGAAGCTTTCTTT. It encodes CASTWDTEAFF.

The V gene is TRBV13, the J gene TRBJ2-1, with 8 nucleotides matching TRBD2. The CDR3 sequence is 17 residues long. Germline V gives CDR1 PRHDT, CDR2 FYEKMQ (reference sequence). The V gene end was trimmed by 4 bases and the J gene end by 4 bases; junction bases not matched to a gene: 12. The CDR3 nucleotides read TGTGCCAGCAGCTCCCTACTTACTAGCGGTGATTACAATGAGCAGTTCTTC. Residues: CASSSLLTSGDYNEQFF.

The chain carries TRBV27 and TRBJ2-1; no definite D call. V lost 7 bases to trimming and J lost 6 bases, with 13 bases between them. Germline lookup yields CDR1 MNHEY and CDR2 SMNVEV (reference sequence). The CDR3 consists of 13 residues. CDR3 DNA sequence: TGTGCCAGCAAGGTCCGTCCTTCCAATGAGCAGTTCTTC. Amino acids: CASKVRPSNEQFF.

The chain joins TRBV27 to TRBJ1-1, with 12 bases lining up with TRBD1. The ends lost 5 bases at V and 4 bases at J; junction bases unmatched: 11. Germline lookup yields CDR1 MNHEY and CDR2 SMNVEV (reference sequence). CDR3 length: 17 amino acids. As DNA, the CDR3 is TGTGCCAGCAGTGTTCTAGGGACAGGGGGCTTGGGCACTGAAGCTTTCTTT. Its translation: CASSVLGTGGLGTEAFF.

The rearrangement joins TRBV27 to TRBJ1-6; a weak D match, TRBD1 (6 bases). The CDR3 has 15 residues. Trimming removed 5 bases from V and 3 bases from J, with 11 bases in between. Germline V gene data show CDR1 as MNHEY and CDR2 as SMNVEV (reference sequence). CDR3 sequence: CASSPRDNYNSPLHF. CDR3 DNA: TGTGCCAGCAGTCCGCGGGACAACTATAATTCACCCCTCCACTTT.

The gene calls are TRBV28 and TRBJ1-6; the D gene is possibly TRBD1 (5 bases). Trimming removed 8 bases at V and 3 bases at J, with 14 bases between. The germline gives CDR1 MDHEN, CDR2 SYDVKM. CDR3 length equals 15 residues. This CDR3 is CASARQGIYNSPLHF. CDR3 in DNA: TGTGCCAGCGCCCGTCAGGGAATCTATAATTCACCCCTCCACTTT.

This chain joins TRBV6-2 or TRBV6-3 and TRBJ1-1, with 8 nucleotides matching TRBD1. Per germline, CDR1 MNHEY and CDR2 SVGEGT. The CDR3 has 17 amino acids. The V segment lost 5 bases and the J segment 1 base; nucleotides outside the gene matches: 12. The CDR3 nucleotides read TGTGCCAGCAGTGACAGGGGATTGGCGGTCGGGAACACTGAAGCTTTCTTT. Encoded protein: CASSDRGLAVGNTEAFF.

This clone was seen only a few times. The rearrangement uses TRBV4-1 and TRBJ1-5; tentatively, D is TRBD1 (5 bases). This CDR3 spans 15 amino acids. Germline lookup yields CDR1 MGHRA and CDR2 YSYEKL. V gave up 6 bases and J gave up 3 bases, with 15 bases separating them. This CDR3 reads CASSTQWGPNQPQHF. Written as DNA, the CDR3 is TGCGCCAGCAGTACCCAATGGGGCCCCAATCAGCCCCAGCATTTT.

This sequence joins TRBV6-1 and TRBJ1-1; D not resolved. The CDR3 contains 16 residues. Germline values: CDR1 MNHNS, CDR2 SASEGT. Trimming pared 2 bases from V and 0 bases from J, leaving 13 bases between. The CDR3 spells CASSESQPLMNTEAFF. CDR3 DNA sequence: TGTGCCAGCAGTGAAAGCCAGCCACTTATGAACACTGAAGCTTTCTTT.

The chain carries TRBV29-1 and TRBJ2-3; 10 nucleotides match TRBD2. The CDR3 has 14 residues. Per the germline V gene, CDR1 is SQVTM and CDR2 is ANQGSEA. J gave up 4 bases and V 8 bases, and 9 bases lay outside the gene matches. The CDR3 is CSTGGSGGSDTQYF. The DNA of the CDR3 is TGCAGCACAGGGGGTAGCGGGGGGTCAGATACGCAGTATTTT.

The chain couples TRBV28 to TRBJ1-1; D is perhaps TRBD1 (5 bases). The length of the CDR3 is 13 residues. Trimming left V 8 bases short and J 4 bases short, with 14 bases between. The germline gives CDR1 MDHEN, CDR2 SYDVKM. CDR3 amino acids: CASDRVGVTEAFF. The CDR3 region has the DNA TGTGCCAGCGATCGCGTAGGGGTCACTGAAGCTTTCTTT.

This clone has only a few counts. The chain combines TRBV5-1 with TRBJ2-6; 8 bases line up with TRBD1. The V segment lost 3 bases and the J segment 2 bases; nucleotides outside the gene matches: 13. CDR1 and CDR2 (germline): SGHRS, YFSETQ. This CDR3 is 19 amino acids long. CDR3 region: CASSSMGYAGGAGANVLTF. For the CDR3, the DNA is TGCGCCAGCAGCTCAATGGGGTATGCAGGGGGCGCTGGGGCCAACGTCCTGACTTTC.

The sample holds one count of this clone. The rearrangement joins TRBV5-6 to TRBJ2-5, with D hard to call. Germline lookup yields CDR1 SGHDT and CDR2 YYEEEE. V lost 2 bases, J lost 5 bases, and 16 bases lay in between. The CDR3 runs 15 residues. CDR3 nucleotides: TGTGCCAGCAGCTTTATGGGGTTTATTTTGGAGACCCAGTACTTC. It yields the protein CASSFMGFILETQYF.

The V and J genes are TRBV27 and TRBJ1-5; maybe TRBD1 (5 bases). The V gene lost 0 bases and the J gene lost 4 bases, with 13 bases spanning the gap. CDR1 is MNHEY, CDR2 SMNVEV, per germline (reference sequence). The CDR3 consists of 16 residues. The DNA of the CDR3 is TGTGCCAGCAGTTTATCAAGGCAGGGACTAAATCAGCCCCAGCATTTT. The encoded protein is CASSLSRQGLNQPQHF.